The subject of this entry is one T cell receptor (beta chain). Its antigen remains unidentified. This record belongs to a study of blood T cells in healthy people across ages. As for the study in general: Template-switching capture recovered about one barcoded beta molecule per two T cells.

A second PCR, run for roughly 7 to 11 cycles, used a sample-barcoded 5' primer plus a J-beta primer mix. TCRdb re-derived calls from the 5' RACE reads in MiXCR, one entry per CDR3 protein. Of about 1,800,000 distinct CDR3 sequences listed, under 30% are singletons. Overall study results and limits: Diversity of TCR beta correlated strongly with naive T cell percentage. Unsorted PBMC input precluded a conclusive naive versus antigen-experienced comparison.

Isolation yielded PBMCs, at least 6.5 million per sample, in every case. The sequence came from a woman between 25 and 40 years old in good health. The sample was blood.

CDR3 region: CASSLLGAGGPPYEQYF. CDR3 bases: TGTGCCAGCAGTCTATTAGGAGCGGGAGGCCCTCCTTACGAGCAGTACTTC. The chain recombines TRBV28 with TRBJ2-7; 9 bases fit TRBD2. There are 17 residues in the CDR3. The trim removed 5 bases at V and 4 bases at J, leaving 15 bases unmatched. Germline V gene data show CDR1 as MDHEN and CDR2 as SYDVKM.